The clone carrying this T cell receptor (beta chain) was seen only once. This entry comes from a study of T cell responses to AZD1222 COVID-19 vaccine. Trimming stripped 5 bases from V and 4 bases from J, with 11 bases between. Germline V gene lookup returns CDR1 SEHNR and CDR2 FQNEAQ (reference sequence). There are 14 residues in the CDR3. Profiling relied on immunoSEQ multiplex PCR, and the TCRdb table lists in-frame clones only, not all of them. The sample records tens of thousands of clones, about nine tenths being singletons. The specimen comprised peripheral blood, sampled 28 days after the second AZD1222 dose. This sequence was found in an adult who received the AZD1222 COVID-19 vaccine. This chain uses TRBV7-9 with TRBJ1-4; the D gene is possibly TRBD1 (5 bases). CDR3 amino acids: CASSPGVDNEKLFF. The CDR3 DNA follows: TGTGCCAGCAGCCCGGGGGTAGATAATGAAAAACTGTTTTTT.